The present entry profiles one T cell receptor (beta chain) with its context. What it binds is not known. This sample was included in a study of cytomegalovirus exposure and HLA in healthy donors. The CDR3 extends over 13 amino acids. V lost 0 bases, J lost 7 bases, and 9 bases lay in between. Germline V gives CDR1 MGHRA, CDR2 YSYEKL. Findings of the study overall: TCR association rates varied by HLA locus in a later analysis, with DRB1 highest and HLA-C lowest.

PCR employed 60 Vbeta and 13 Jbeta primers. Profiled with immunoSEQ multiplex PCR; TCRdb holds only in-frame clones, not every one. Of about 130,000 clones in the sample, roughly 70% are singletons; the top ten hold around 3.1%. The sequenced sample consisted of PBMCs. The source of this sequence is a man between 40 and 49 years old in good health and CMV-seronegative. The chain has TRBV4-1 and TRBJ1-1, with D hard to call. CDR3: CASSQDRRDEAFF. CDR3 DNA: TGCGCCAGCAGCCAAGACAGGCGAGATGAAGCTTTCTTT.